The clone carrying this T cell receptor (beta chain) was observed a handful of times. Its antigen is not identified. This record belongs to a study of T-cell memory formation after mild COVID-19. The wider study: Among the donors, TCR clusters were largely specific to each donor.

Study-level points and caveats: Clones contracting over day 15 to 85 were CD4/CD8 balanced, with later expanders leaning CD4+.

5'RACE primed at constant segments yielded TCR alpha and TCR beta cDNA libraries bearing sample barcodes and UMIs. One entry per CDR3 protein, called by TCRdb with MiXCR from the 5' RACE reads. The sample lists about 140,000 distinct CDR3 sequences; less than 25% were seen once. The CDR3 consists of 13 residues. The V gene end was trimmed by 3 bases and the J gene end by 8 bases; junction bases not matched to a gene: 1. In germline, CDR1 is LGHNA, CDR2 YSLEER. The V call is TRBV4-3, the J call TRBJ2-4; 10 nucleotides line up with TRBD1. This sequence originates from an adult woman who had mild COVID-19 (a few samples of this study predate the infection). Cell type and time point are not known. Sequencing input: PBMCs or a T cell subset sorted from them (not recorded which). The CDR3 DNA reads TGCGCCAGCAGCCAGGGGACAGGGGACATTCAGTACTTC. As protein: CASSQGTGDIQYF.